This T cell receptor (beta chain) was profiled in a study of blood T cell repertoires in COVID-19. For the study at large: Donors in the United States, Italy and Spain gave samples during acute or convalescent COVID-19.

V lost 0 bases and J 2 bases, leaving 22 bases between the germline ends. The CDR3 is made up of 19 amino acids. Germline V gives CDR1 LGHNA, CDR2 YSLEER. Source study methods: The assay estimated nucleated cells by amplifying reference gene primers. Profiled with immunoSEQ multiplex PCR; TCRdb holds only in-frame clones, not every one. The DNA was the basis for D and trimming; V, J and clone size are from that table. This sample carries 200,000 or so clones, 84% of them seen once, and the ten largest clones take 13% to 15%. The J gene is TRBJ1-2, the V gene TRBV4-3, with D perhaps matching TRBD1 (6 bases). The sequence derives from a man aged 25 to 40 with active or convalescent COVID-19. The sequenced sample was peripheral blood. The CDR3 coding sequence is TGCGCCAGCAGCCAAGAGGGCGCGGGGGGGCGGTTATTGAACTATGGCTACACCTTC. Protein product: CASSQEGAGGRLLNYGYTF.